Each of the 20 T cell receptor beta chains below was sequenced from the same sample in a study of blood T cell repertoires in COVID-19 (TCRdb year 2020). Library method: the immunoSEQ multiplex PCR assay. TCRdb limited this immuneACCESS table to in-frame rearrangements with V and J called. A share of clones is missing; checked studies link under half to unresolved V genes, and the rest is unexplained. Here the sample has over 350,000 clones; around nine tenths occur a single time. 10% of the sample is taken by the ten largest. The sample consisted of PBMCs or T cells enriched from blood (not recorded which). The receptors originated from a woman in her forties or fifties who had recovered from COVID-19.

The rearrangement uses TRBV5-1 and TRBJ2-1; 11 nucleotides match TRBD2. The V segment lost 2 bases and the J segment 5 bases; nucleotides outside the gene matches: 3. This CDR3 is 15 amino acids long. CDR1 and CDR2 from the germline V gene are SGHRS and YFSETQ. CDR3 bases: TGCGCCAGCAGCTTCGGGACTAGCGGAAACAATGAGCAGTTCTTC. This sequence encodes CASSFGTSGNNEQFF.

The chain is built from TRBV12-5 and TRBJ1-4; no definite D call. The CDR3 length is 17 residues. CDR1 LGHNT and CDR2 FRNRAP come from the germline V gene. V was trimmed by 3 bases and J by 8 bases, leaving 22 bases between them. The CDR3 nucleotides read TGTGCTAGTGGTTTATGGGAGTCTTGGCAAAATTTGGAAAAACTGTTTTTT. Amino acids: CASGLWESWQNLEKLFF.

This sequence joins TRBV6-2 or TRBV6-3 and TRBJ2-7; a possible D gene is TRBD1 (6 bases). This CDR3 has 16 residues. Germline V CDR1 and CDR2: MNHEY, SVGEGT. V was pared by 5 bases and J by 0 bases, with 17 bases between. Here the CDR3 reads CASSHLWTAHSYEQYF. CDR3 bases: TGTGCCAGCAGTCATCTCTGGACAGCCCACTCCTACGAGCAGTACTTC.

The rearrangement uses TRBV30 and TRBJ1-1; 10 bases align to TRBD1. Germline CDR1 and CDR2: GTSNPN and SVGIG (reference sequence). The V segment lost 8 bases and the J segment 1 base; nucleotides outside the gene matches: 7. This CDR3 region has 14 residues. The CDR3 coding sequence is TGTGCCGGCGACTGGACAGGGGGGAACACTGAAGCTTTCTTT. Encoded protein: CAGDWTGGNTEAFF. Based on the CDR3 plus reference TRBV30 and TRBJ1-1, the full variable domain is SQTIHQWPATLVQPVGSPLSLECTVEGTSNPNLYWYRQAAGRGLQLLFYSVGIGQISSEVPQNLSASRPQDRQFILSSKKLLLSDSGFYLCAGDWTGGNTEAFFGQGTRLTVV.

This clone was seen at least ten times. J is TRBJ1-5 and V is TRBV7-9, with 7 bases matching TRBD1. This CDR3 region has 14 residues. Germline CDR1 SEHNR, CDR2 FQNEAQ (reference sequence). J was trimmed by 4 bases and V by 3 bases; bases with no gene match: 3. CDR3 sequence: CASSLGQLNQPQHF. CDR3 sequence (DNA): TGTGCCAGCAGCTTGGGACAGTTAAATCAGCCCCAGCATTTT.

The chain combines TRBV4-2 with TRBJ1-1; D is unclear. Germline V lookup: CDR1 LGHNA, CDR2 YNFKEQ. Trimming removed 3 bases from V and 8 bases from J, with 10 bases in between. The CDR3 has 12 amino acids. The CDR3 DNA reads TGTGCCAGCAGCCACCGGGAACAAGAAGCTTTCTTT. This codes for CASSHREQEAFF.

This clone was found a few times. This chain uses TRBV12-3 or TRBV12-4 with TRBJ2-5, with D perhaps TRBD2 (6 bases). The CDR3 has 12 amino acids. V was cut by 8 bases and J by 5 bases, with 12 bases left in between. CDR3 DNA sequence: TGTGCCAGCTCGACGGGGAGGGAGACCCAGTACTTC. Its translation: CASSTGRETQYF.

CDR3 sequence: CASSLIDEGGLFF. The CDR3 bases are TGTGCCAGCAGCTTAATTGATGAGGGTGGACTGTTTTTT. The chain is built from TRBV7-9 and TRBJ1-4; D ambiguous. This CDR3 has 13 amino acids. Deletions cut 2 bases from V and 13 bases from J, with 14 bases between. From germline, CDR1 is SEHNR and CDR2 FQNEAQ (reference sequence).

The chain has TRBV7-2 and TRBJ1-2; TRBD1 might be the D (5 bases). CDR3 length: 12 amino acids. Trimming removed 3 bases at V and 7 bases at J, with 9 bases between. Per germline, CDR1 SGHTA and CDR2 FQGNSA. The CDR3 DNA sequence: TGTGCCAGCAGCTTGGGACTTGCTGGCTACACCTTC. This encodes CASSLGLAGYTF.

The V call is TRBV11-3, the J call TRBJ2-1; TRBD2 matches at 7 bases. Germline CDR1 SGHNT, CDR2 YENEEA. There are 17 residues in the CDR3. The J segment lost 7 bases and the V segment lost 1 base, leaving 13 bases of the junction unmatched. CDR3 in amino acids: CASSLVGGGGPGNEQFF. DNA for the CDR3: TGTGCCAGCAGCTTAGTAGGTGGCGGGGGTCCTGGGAATGAGCAGTTCTTC.

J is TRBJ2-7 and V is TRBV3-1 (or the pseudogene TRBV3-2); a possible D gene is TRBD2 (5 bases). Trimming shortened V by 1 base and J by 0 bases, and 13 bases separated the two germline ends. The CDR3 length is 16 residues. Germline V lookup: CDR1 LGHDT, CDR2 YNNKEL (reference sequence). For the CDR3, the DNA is TGTGCCAGCAGCCAAGTTCGCACGGGGAGCTCCTACGAGCAGTACTTC. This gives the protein CASSQVRTGSSYEQYF.

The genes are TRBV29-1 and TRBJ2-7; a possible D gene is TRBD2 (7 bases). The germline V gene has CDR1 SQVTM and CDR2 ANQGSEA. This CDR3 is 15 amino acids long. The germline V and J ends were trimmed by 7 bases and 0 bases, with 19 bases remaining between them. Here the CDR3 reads CSAEGRGGLSYEQYF. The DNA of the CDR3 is TGCAGCGCCGAGGGTCGCGGGGGCCTCTCCTACGAGCAGTACTTC.

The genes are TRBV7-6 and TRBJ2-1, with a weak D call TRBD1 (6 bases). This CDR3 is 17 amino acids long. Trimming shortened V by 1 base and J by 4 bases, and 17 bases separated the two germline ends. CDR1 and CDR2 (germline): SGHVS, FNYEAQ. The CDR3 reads CASSLVVRDNVYNEQFF. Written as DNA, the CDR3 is TGTGCCAGCAGCTTAGTAGTCAGGGACAACGTATACAATGAGCAGTTCTTC.

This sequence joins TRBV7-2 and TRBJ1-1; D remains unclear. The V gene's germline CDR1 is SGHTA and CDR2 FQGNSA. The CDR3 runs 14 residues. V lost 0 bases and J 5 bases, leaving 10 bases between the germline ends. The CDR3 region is CASSLAGGRTEAFF. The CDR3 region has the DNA TGTGCCAGCAGCTTAGCAGGAGGACGAACTGAAGCTTTCTTT.

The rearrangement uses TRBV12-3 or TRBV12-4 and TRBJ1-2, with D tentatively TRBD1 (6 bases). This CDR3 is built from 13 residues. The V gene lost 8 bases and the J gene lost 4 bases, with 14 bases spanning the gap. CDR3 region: CASYRGMGYGYTF. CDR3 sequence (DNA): TGTGCCAGCTATAGGGGGATGGGCTATGGCTACACCTTC.

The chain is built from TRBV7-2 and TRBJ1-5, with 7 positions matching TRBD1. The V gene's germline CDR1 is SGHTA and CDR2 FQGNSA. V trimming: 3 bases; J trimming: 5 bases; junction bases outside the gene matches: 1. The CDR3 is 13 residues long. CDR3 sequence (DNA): TGTGCCAGCAGCTTCGGACAGGATCAGCCCCAGCATTTT. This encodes CASSFGQDQPQHF.

For the CDR3, the DNA is TGTGCCAGCAGTGAAGGTGCGGGAGTCACAGATACGCAGTATTTT. Protein: CASSEGAGVTDTQYF. The chain recombines TRBV2 with TRBJ2-3, with 7 bases aligning to TRBD2. CDR3 length: 15 residues. Germline CDR1 reads SNHLY; CDR2 reads FYNNEI. With V trimmed by 1 base and J by 2 bases, 3 bases remained unmatched.

The CDR3 DNA sequence: TGTGCCAGTAGTACGGAGACAGGGGCAGCTGTAAAACTGTTTTTT. Translated: CASSTETGAAVKLFF. The chain combines TRBV19 with TRBJ1-4, with 8 bases that match TRBD1. CDR1 LNHDA and CDR2 SQIVND come from the germline V gene (reference sequence). The CDR3 is made up of 15 amino acids. Germline trimming cut 4 bases from V and 10 bases from J; bases unmatched to any gene: 11.

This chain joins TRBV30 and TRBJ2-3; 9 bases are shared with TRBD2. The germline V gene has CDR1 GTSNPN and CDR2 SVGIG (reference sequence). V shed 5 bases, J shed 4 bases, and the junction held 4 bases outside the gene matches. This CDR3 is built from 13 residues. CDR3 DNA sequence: TGTGCCTGGGAGCTAGCGGGATCAGATACGCAGTATTTT. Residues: CAWELAGSDTQYF.

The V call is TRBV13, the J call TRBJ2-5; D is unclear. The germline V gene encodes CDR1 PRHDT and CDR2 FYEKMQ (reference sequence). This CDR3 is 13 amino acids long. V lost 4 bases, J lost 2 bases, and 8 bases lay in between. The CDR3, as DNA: TGTGCCAGCAGCTGGGCTTCACAAGAGACCCAGTACTTC. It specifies CASSWASQETQYF. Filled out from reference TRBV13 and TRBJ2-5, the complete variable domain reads AAGVIQSPRHLIKEKRETATLKCYPIPRHDTVYWYQQGPGQDPQFLISFYEKMQSDKGSIPDRFSAQQFSDYHSELNMSSLELGDSALYFCASSWASQETQYFGPGTRLLVL.